The 26 T cell receptor beta chains presented below share a single source sample, sequenced in a study of CD8+CD57+ T cells in acquired aplastic anemia (dated by TCRdb to 2016 to 2019). For sequencing, an Illumina HiSeq 2000 was employed. TCR beta VDJ combination and CDR3 sequence profiling used genomic DNA as the template. TCRdb reran the public reads through fastp at Q25 and MiXCR, keeping productive beta chains. All rows with the same CDR3 protein become a single entry with the most common DNA and genes. The sample table lists about 400,000 distinct CDR3 sequences, about two thirds of them with a count of one. Of the sample, under 5% falls within the top ten clones. Sequencing used sorted CD4+, CD8+, or CD8+CD57+ T cells (not recorded which) from PBMCs. These receptors all stem from a human donor in good health, serving as a control.

The genes are TRBV12-3 or TRBV12-4 and TRBJ1-4; maybe TRBD1 (5 bases). The CDR3 spans 15 residues. V lost 5 bases and J lost 6, with 16 bases in between. The CDR3 here is CASSLIFGTDEKLFF. CDR3 DNA: TGTGCCAGCAGTCTAATTTTCGGGACTGATGAAAAACTGTTTTTT.

This clonotype showed up just a few times. The chain employs TRBV30 and TRBJ1-5; D is uncertain. Germline V gene data show CDR1 as GTSNPN and CDR2 as SVGIG (reference sequence). Between the trimmed V and J ends, which lost 2 bases and 4 bases, there was a span of 12 bases. The CDR3 extends over 14 amino acids. CDR3 loop: CAWSPGPRNQPQHF. CDR3 sequence (DNA): TGTGCCTGGAGTCCAGGCCCGCGAAATCAGCCCCAGCATTTT. The whole variable domain, remainder taken from reference TRBV30 and TRBJ1-5, is SQTIHQWPATLVQPVGSPLSLECTVEGTSNPNLYWYRQAAGRGLQLLFYSVGIGQISSEVPQNLSASRPQDRQFILSSKKLLLSDSGFYLCAWSPGPRNQPQHFGDGTRLSIL.

In this sample, this clonotype turned up a few times. The chain employs TRBV29-1 and TRBJ2-3; D may be TRBD1 or TRBD2 (5 bases each). Trimming pared 6 bases from V and 4 bases from J, leaving 14 bases between. This CDR3 is 13 amino acids long. Germline CDR1 reads SQVTM; CDR2 reads ANQGSEA. As DNA, the CDR3 is TGCAGCGTGGCCGGGACCCTCCCAGATACGCAGTATTTT. The encoded protein is CSVAGTLPDTQYF.

To note about this clonotype: At one of its ends the junction is not consistent with the germline gene, which may arise from a read error. The chain couples TRBV5-1 to TRBJ2-1; no clear D gene. The germline CDR1 and CDR2 sequences are SGHRS and YFSETQ. This CDR3 is 16 amino acids long. CDR3 region: CASSPCLAGPYNEQFF. Here the CDR3 DNA reads TGTGCCAGCAGCCCATGCTTGGCAGGCCCCTACAATGAGCAGTTCTTC.

This clonotype was counted ten times or more. CDR3 protein: CASSPKSGGATGELFF. The CDR3 DNA reads as TGTGCCAGCAGCCCCAAGAGCGGGGGGGCCACCGGGGAGCTGTTTTTT. This rearrangement joins TRBV11-3 to TRBJ2-2, with 10 bases fitting TRBD2. Trimming removed 5 bases from V and 4 bases from J; junction bases left unmatched: 7. This CDR3 has 16 amino acids. Germline CDR1 reads SGHNT; CDR2 reads YENEEA.

The V gene is TRBV11-1, the J gene TRBJ1-1; the D gene is possibly TRBD1 (6 bases). The CDR3 is made up of 14 amino acids. CDR1 is SGHAT and CDR2 is FQDESV in the germline V gene (reference sequence). V was shortened by 8 bases and J by 1 base, with 14 bases between the two germline ends. DNA for the CDR3: TGTGCCAGCCGCTACGGGGGCGCGAACACTGAAGCTTTCTTT. It yields the protein CASRYGGANTEAFF.

V gene TRBV20-1 combines with J gene TRBJ1-5; TRBD1 is a possible D gene (5 bases). The CDR3 is 14 amino acids. V was shortened by 3 bases and J by 4 bases, with 13 bases between the two germline ends. Germline V CDR1 and CDR2: DFQATT, SNEGSKA (reference sequence). The CDR3 DNA reads as TGCAGTGCTAGCGGGGCGGGGGGGAATCAGCCCCAGCATTTT. Protein: CSASGAGGNQPQHF.

The chain joins TRBV7-2 to TRBJ2-3, with D maybe TRBD1 (5 bases). The V gene's germline CDR1 is SGHTA and CDR2 FQGNSA. V was cut by 0 bases and J by 15 bases, with 19 bases left in between. The CDR3 is 14 amino acids. In DNA form, the CDR3 reads TGTGCCAGCAGCTTAGCAGGGGTGGCAGGTACCTACTATTTT. It yields the protein CASSLAGVAGTYYF. The full variable domain, in which reference TRBV7-2 and TRBJ2-3 provide the parts outside the CDR3, is GAGVSQSPSNKVTEKGKDVELRCDPISGHTALYWYRQSLGQGLEFLIYFQGNSAPDKSGLPSDRFSAERTGGSVSTLTIQRTQQEDSAVYLCASSLAGVAGTYYFGPGTRLTVL.

The chain is built from TRBV9 and TRBJ2-7, with D hard to call. There are 14 residues in the CDR3. Deletions cut 4 bases from V and 3 bases from J, with 14 bases between. Germline CDR1 reads SGDLS; CDR2 reads YYNGEE. CDR3 nucleotide sequence: TGTGCCAGCAGCAGGGATATGGGAATCTACGAGCAGTACTTC. Amino acids: CASSRDMGIYEQYF.

As regards this clonotype: Without the conserved terminal phenylalanine or tryptophan, this CDR3 likely stems from a read error. The chain recombines TRBV10-3 with TRBJ1-2; D remains ambiguous. Germline V lookup: CDR1 ENHRY, CDR2 SYGVKD. The CDR3 runs 16 residues. The CDR3 region is CAISESIMAVNYRYTI. The CDR3 bases are TGTGCCATCAGTGAGTCGATTATGGCAGTCAACTATCGCTACACCATC.

This clonotype was observed many times. V usage is TRBV20-1 and J usage is TRBJ2-3; D may be TRBD1 (6 bases). From germline, CDR1 is DFQATT and CDR2 SNEGSKA (reference sequence). Between the trimmed V and J ends, which lost 6 bases and 4 bases, there was a span of 14 bases. The CDR3 covers 13 residues. The CDR3 spells CSARFTGPDTQYF. The CDR3 coding sequence is TGCAGTGCCAGATTTACAGGGCCAGATACGCAGTATTTT.

This chain connects TRBV9 to TRBJ1-1; D perhaps matches TRBD1 (5 bases). Trimming shortened V by 2 bases and J by 4 bases, and 12 bases separated the two germline ends. This CDR3 is 14 amino acids long. CDR1 and CDR2 from the germline V gene are SGDLS and YYNGEE. CDR3 coding DNA: TGTGCCAGCAGCGTTGGGGCATTAGGCACTGAAGCTTTCTTT. The encoded protein is CASSVGALGTEAFF.

The chain uses TRBV2 and TRBJ1-1; D uncertain. Germline V lookup: CDR1 SNHLY, CDR2 FYNNEI. This CDR3 contains 13 residues. Between the trimmed V and J ends, which lost 7 bases and 6 bases, there was a span of 15 bases. DNA of the CDR3: TGTGCCAGCACCGCCACGAGAGAATCTGAAGCTTTCTTT. It specifies CASTATRESEAFF.

This clonotype has just a few counts. This chain uses TRBV5-4 with TRBJ2-1, with 15 positions matching TRBD2. CDR1 SGHNT and CDR2 YYREEE come from the germline V gene (reference sequence). J lost 7 bases, V lost 4 bases, and 3 bases had no gene match. The CDR3 runs to 15 residues. The CDR3 nucleotides read TGTGCCAGCAGCGGGACTAGCGGGGGGCCAAATGAGCAGTTCTTC. This gives the protein CASSGTSGGPNEQFF.

Notes on this clonotype: Likely a read error: the CDR3 ends without its conserved phenylalanine or tryptophan. The limits of the CDR3 on the DNA are not certain, so only TCRdb's listed CDR3 is given. The chain employs TRBV9 and TRBJ2-2; the listed D gene, TRBD1, was not tested against the DNA. Both ends counted, the CDR3 spans 13 residues. CDR1 is SGDLS and CDR2 is YYNGEE in the germline V gene. The CDR3 reads CASSVLSGGNTEV.

This clonotype was seen ten or more times. The rearrangement joins TRBV6-2 or TRBV6-3 to TRBJ1-2; D perhaps matches TRBD1 (5 bases). The germline V gene encodes CDR1 MNHEY and CDR2 SVGEGT. The CDR3 is made up of 15 amino acids. The ends were cut back, 6 bases at V and 4 bases at J, with 18 bases in the middle. CDR3 sequence reads: CASSEGTAMSYGYTF. The CDR3 nucleotides are TGTGCCAGCAGCGAAGGGACCGCTATGTCCTATGGCTACACCTTC.

Turning to this clonotype: The missing conserved phenylalanine or tryptophan at the end of this CDR3 makes a read error likely. The chain has TRBV30 and TRBJ1-1, with no clear D. V gave up 0 bases and J gave up 1 base, with 6 bases separating them. There are 13 residues in the CDR3. The germline V gene has CDR1 GTSNPN and CDR2 SVGIG (reference sequence). The CDR3 sequence: CAWSVLTNTEAFL. The CDR3 coding sequence is TGTGCCTGGAGTGTACTGACGAACACTGAAGCTTTCCTT.

Comments on this clonotype: A junction end diverges from the germline sequence, so it may reflect a read error. This rearrangement joins TRBV7-6 to TRBJ2-5; TRBD2 agrees at 8 bases. Germline CDR1 is SGHVS and CDR2 is FNYEAQ. CDR3 length: 14 residues. CDR3 DNA: TGTGCCAGCAGCCAAGCAAGCGGGGGAGCCTCGGATACGTTC. It is translated as CASSQASGGASDTF.

This clonotype was observed a single time. The chain employs TRBV20-1 and TRBJ1-3; 9 bases map to TRBD1. Trimming cost V 4 bases and J 4 bases; bases outside gene matches: 8. Germline CDR1 is DFQATT and CDR2 is SNEGSKA (reference sequence). The CDR3 spans 15 residues. For the CDR3, the DNA is TGCAGTGCTACTCGGACAGGGGTATGGGGAAACACCATATATTTT. It specifies CSATRTGVWGNTIYF.

The chain has TRBV10-3 and TRBJ2-1, with 9 bases identical to TRBD1. Germline assignment: CDR1 ENHRY and CDR2 SYGVKD. The CDR3 is made up of 17 amino acids. V trimming: 2 bases; J trimming: 10 bases; junction bases outside the gene matches: 15. CDR3 protein: CAISETKGTGRLGEQFF. CDR3 nucleotides: TGTGCCATCAGTGAGACTAAGGGGACAGGGCGTTTGGGGGAGCAGTTCTTC.

This clonotype was detected only a few times. The chain employs TRBV5-1 and TRBJ1-1, with a weak D call TRBD1 (5 bases). V was clipped by 4 bases and J by 0 bases, with 19 bases between them. The germline gives CDR1 SGHRS, CDR2 YFSETQ. The CDR3 sequence is 17 residues long. The CDR3 spells CASSRDRSFLMNTEAFF. The CDR3 DNA sequence: TGCGCCAGCAGCAGAGACAGAAGTTTCCTTATGAACACTGAAGCTTTCTTT. Based on the CDR3 plus reference TRBV5-1 and TRBJ1-1, the full variable domain is KAGVTQTPRYLIKTRGQQVTLSCSPISGHRSVSWYQQTPGQGLQFLFEYFSETQRNKGNFPGRFSGRQFSNSRSEMNVSTLELGDSALYLCASSRDRSFLMNTEAFFGQGTRLTVV.

In its sample, this clonotype was seen many times. The chain couples TRBV6-4 to TRBJ2-3, with D perhaps TRBD1 (6 bases). This CDR3 is built from 15 residues. The V end was cut by 2 bases, the J end by 4 bases, with 13 bases between. In germline, CDR1 is MRHNA, CDR2 SNTAGT. CDR3 protein: CASSDVPGHSDTQYF. CDR3 DNA: TGTGCCAGCAGTGACGTCCCGGGACATTCAGATACGCAGTATTTT.

This chain joins TRBV27 and TRBJ2-3; 8 bases are shared with TRBD2. The CDR3 consists of 16 residues. In germline, CDR1 is MNHEY, CDR2 SMNVEV (reference sequence). V lost 3 bases and J lost 5; bases outside the gene matches: 10. The CDR3: CASSFGYGGGEDTQYF. The CDR3 DNA sequence: TGTGCCAGCAGTTTTGGGTACGGGGGGGGGGAAGATACGCAGTATTTT.

This clonotype was seen repeatedly, ten times or more. The chain couples TRBV19 to TRBJ1-5; 10 nucleotides line up with TRBD1. J was trimmed by 0 bases and V by 3 bases; bases with no gene match: 11. CDR1 is LNHDA, CDR2 SQIVND, per germline (reference sequence). The CDR3 sequence is 19 residues long. CDR3 sequence: CASSIFNGQGEYSNQPQHF. CDR3 nucleotide sequence: TGTGCCAGTAGTATTTTCAATGGACAGGGGGAGTATAGCAATCAGCCCCAGCATTTT.

The rearrangement joins TRBV10-2 to TRBJ1-1, with D unresolved. The V end was cut by 2 bases, the J end by 3 bases, with 7 bases between. In germline, CDR1 is WSHSY, CDR2 SAAADI. The CDR3 is made up of 13 amino acids. The CDR3 protein is CASSEAVDTEAFF. CDR3 bases: TGCGCCAGCAGTGAGGCGGTAGACACTGAAGCTTTCTTT.

As to this clonotype: Sequence at one end of the junction differs from germline and may be a read error. The chain recombines TRBV2 with TRBJ2-6, with TRBD1 as a possible D gene (5 bases). The CDR3 spans 15 residues. From germline, CDR1 is SNHLY and CDR2 FYNNEI. CDR3 protein: CASSRYTGGANVLTF. The CDR3 region has the DNA TGTGCCAGCAGCAGGTATACTGGTGGGGCCAACGTCCTGACCTTC.